These 30 T cell receptor beta chains originate from one sample sequenced in a study of T-cell memory formation after mild COVID-19 (dated by TCRdb to the early 2020s). Receptor amplification or capture employed 5' RACE. This sample was sequenced with an Illumina NovaSeq 6000. TCRdb ran its own pipeline on the public reads, namely fastp trimming at Q25 and MiXCR clone calling, and kept in-frame beta chains. Rows are unified per CDR3 protein, each entry keeping the most common DNA and genes. The sample data list approximately 100,000 distinct CDR3 sequences, and over 15% of these were observed just once. The top ten clones comprise 28% of the sample. The sample consisted of PBMCs or a T cell subset sorted from them (not recorded which). These receptors all stem from an adult woman who had mild COVID-19 (a few samples of this study predate the infection). The sample titles of this study are shuffled in the database, so cell type and time point are left out; the donor was told from shared clones.

This clonotype was detected only a few times. The chain is built from TRBV4-1 and TRBJ1-1; D is unclear. Germline CDR1 MGHRA, CDR2 YSYEKL. V lost 4 bases and J 6 bases, leaving 15 bases between the germline ends. This CDR3 has 14 amino acids. CDR3 DNA: TGCGCCAGCAGCCCTAACTCGGCACTTCCTGAAGCTTTCTTT. This gives the protein CASSPNSALPEAFF.

CDR3 nucleotides: TGTGCCATCAGTAACAGCGGAGAGCTGTTTTTT. Amino acids: CAISNSGELFF. V usage is TRBV10-3 and J usage is TRBJ2-2; possibly TRBD2 for D (5 bases). The germline gives CDR1 ENHRY, CDR2 SYGVKD. This CDR3 has 11 amino acids. V was trimmed by 5 bases and J by 11 bases, leaving 9 bases between them.

In its sample, this clonotype was seen a few times. The rearrangement uses TRBV19 and TRBJ2-3; D may correspond to TRBD1 or TRBD2 (5 bases each). The CDR3 has 17 amino acids. Germline values: CDR1 LNHDA, CDR2 SQIVND (reference sequence). Trimming took off 3 bases at V and 4 bases at J, with 20 bases between the two ends. The CDR3 sequence is CASSIPVNPGGADTQYF. The CDR3 region has the DNA TGTGCCAGTAGTATCCCCGTTAACCCTGGGGGTGCAGATACGCAGTATTTT.

The table lists this clonotype with a few counts. The V and J genes are TRBV7-9 and TRBJ1-2, with a tentative D call TRBD1 (6 bases). Germline CDR1 SEHNR, CDR2 FQNEAQ (reference sequence). There are 15 residues in the CDR3. The ends were cut back, 6 bases at V and 1 base at J, with 15 bases in the middle. The CDR3 DNA reads as TGTGCCAGCAGTCAGACAGGACTCCTTAACTATGGCTACACCTTC. Protein product: CASSQTGLLNYGYTF.

This clonotype was found a few times. The rearrangement uses TRBV24-1 and TRBJ2-1; D unresolved. This CDR3 comprises 13 residues. Trimming stripped 3 bases from V and 3 bases from J, with 5 bases between. The V gene's germline CDR1 is KGHDR and CDR2 SFDVKD. The CDR3 loop reads CATSDRLYNEQFF. The CDR3 DNA reads TGTGCCACCAGTGATCGTCTCTACAATGAGCAGTTCTTC.

In this sample, this clonotype turned up a few times. This chain uses TRBV12-3 or TRBV12-4 with TRBJ2-7, with D possibly matching TRBD1 (6 bases). V gave up 5 bases and J gave up 0 bases, with 20 bases separating them. The CDR3 spans 17 residues. CDR3 sequence (DNA): TGTGCCAGCAGTCCTGGTGGGGGCGAAGGTCTCTCCTACGAGCAGTACTTC. Encoded protein: CASSPGGGEGLSYEQYF.

The chain recombines TRBV9 with TRBJ2-7, with 7 nucleotides matching TRBD2. The CDR3 is 15 amino acids. J was trimmed by 1 base and V by 4 bases; bases with no gene match: 8. The germline V gene has CDR1 SGDLS and CDR2 YYNGEE. The CDR3 loop is CASSPSGDLSYEQYF. DNA of the CDR3: TGTGCCAGCAGCCCCAGCGGGGACTTATCCTACGAGCAGTACTTC.

The genes are TRBV4-3 and TRBJ1-2, with D perhaps TRBD1 (6 bases). Trimming removed 1 base at V and 6 bases at J, with 12 bases between. The CDR3 length is 14 residues. Per germline, CDR1 LGHNA and CDR2 YSLEER. Here the CDR3 DNA reads TGCGCCAGCAGCCAAGTGGGGGGCGGGGATGGCTACACCTTC. Amino acid sequence: CASSQVGGGDGYTF.

This chain uses TRBV7-8 with TRBJ2-7; 7 nucleotides agree with TRBD1. The germline V gene has CDR1 SGHVS and CDR2 FQNEAQ. V trimming: 2 bases; J trimming: 0 bases; junction bases outside the gene matches: 4. There are 15 residues in the CDR3. CDR3: CASSLKQGTSYEQYF. The CDR3 DNA reads TGTGCCAGCAGCTTAAAACAGGGGACCTCCTACGAGCAGTACTTC.

This chain uses TRBV19 with TRBJ1-1; D is unresolved. V lost 11 bases, J lost 1 base, and 17 bases lay in between. The germline V gene has CDR1 LNHDA and CDR2 SQIVND (reference sequence). The CDR3 has 14 amino acids. The CDR3 is CAVSDYLANTEAFF. CDR3 coding DNA: TGTGCCGTTAGTGATTACCTGGCGAACACTGAAGCTTTCTTT.

The table lists this clonotype with a few counts. The V and J genes are TRBV7-9 and TRBJ1-2; D may be TRBD1 (5 bases). The germline V gene encodes CDR1 SEHNR and CDR2 FQNEAQ (reference sequence). Trimming took 3 bases from V and 4 from J, leaving 18 bases between them. The CDR3 has 16 amino acids. CDR3 region: CASSFPDSRTSYGYTF. CDR3 DNA sequence: TGTGCCAGCAGCTTCCCCGACAGCCGAACATCCTATGGCTACACCTTC.

This chain uses TRBV7-6 with TRBJ2-7; D is uncertain. This CDR3 has 15 residues. V lost 2 bases and J lost 1, with 12 bases in between. In germline, CDR1 is SGHVS, CDR2 FNYEAQ. CDR3 nucleotides: TGTGCCAGCAGCTTATCCGGCCCCGATTCCTACGAGCAGTACTTC. It yields the protein CASSLSGPDSYEQYF.

This clonotype was counted only a few times. Germline and junction disagree at one end, which may indicate a read error. This chain links TRBV20-1 with TRBJ2-7; possible D gene TRBD1, 5 bases. In germline, CDR1 is DFQATT, CDR2 SNEGSKA (reference sequence). This CDR3 contains 13 residues. The CDR3: CSARVRQSYEQYF. CDR3 DNA: TGCAGTGCCAGAGTGAGACAGTCCTACGAGCAGTACTTC.

There are many counts of this clonotype. The chain employs TRBV7-9 and TRBJ2-7, with D uncertain. CDR1 and CDR2 from the germline V gene are SEHNR and FQNEAQ (reference sequence). The CDR3 runs 11 residues. Between the trimmed V and J ends, which lost 6 bases and 4 bases, there was a span of 7 bases. The DNA of the CDR3 is TGTGCCAGCAGTTCCGTGTACGAGCAGTACTTC. This codes for CASSSVYEQYF.

This sequence joins TRBV27 and TRBJ2-5; 11 bases fit TRBD2. The CDR3 is 17 residues long. With V trimmed by 1 base and J by 1 base, 5 bases remained unmatched. Per the germline V gene, CDR1 is MNHEY and CDR2 is SMNVEV (reference sequence). CDR3 bases: TGTGCCAGCAGTTTATTTTGGACTAGCGGGTCCCAAGAGACCCAGTACTTC. Translation gives CASSLFWTSGSQETQYF.

The gene calls are TRBV5-1 and TRBJ1-2; D gene unclear. V was trimmed by 5 bases and J by 8 bases, leaving 13 bases between them. The germline CDR1 and CDR2 sequences are SGHRS and YFSETQ. This CDR3 has 12 amino acids. CDR3 sequence reads: CASSNDLRGYTF. DNA of the CDR3: TGCGCCAGCAGTAACGACTTGAGGGGCTACACCTTC.

The chain carries TRBV10-3 and TRBJ1-1, with no clear D. The CDR3 consists of 14 residues. Trimming took off 2 bases at V and 0 bases at J, with 7 bases between the two ends. CDR1 ENHRY and CDR2 SYGVKD come from the germline V gene. The CDR3 region is CAISEGRLNTEAFF. The CDR3 region has the DNA TGTGCCATCAGTGAGGGCAGGCTGAACACTGAAGCTTTCTTT.

The chain couples TRBV7-9 to TRBJ1-2; 8 nucleotides match TRBD1. The germline V gene has CDR1 SEHNR and CDR2 FQNEAQ (reference sequence). This CDR3 is 15 amino acids long. V shed 5 bases and J 5 bases; nucleotides not matched to a gene: 10. The CDR3 protein is CASSPRTGKNYGYTF. As DNA, the CDR3 is TGTGCCAGCAGCCCAAGGACAGGGAAAAATTATGGCTACACCTTC.

CDR3 in DNA: TGCGCCAGCAGCTTGGAACAGTCCTACGAGCAGTACTTC. This translates into CASSLEQSYEQYF. The chain carries TRBV5-1 and TRBJ2-7; no firm D call. Trimming took off 0 bases at V and 1 base at J, with 5 bases between the two ends. The germline gives CDR1 SGHRS, CDR2 YFSETQ. The CDR3 is 13 amino acids.

The chain uses TRBV20-1 and TRBJ1-1; D is perhaps TRBD1 (5 bases). With 0 bases removed from V and 5 bases from J, the gap between germline ends came to 10 bases. The V gene's germline CDR1 is DFQATT and CDR2 SNEGSKA (reference sequence). The CDR3 length is 13 residues. DNA of the CDR3: TGCAGTGCTAGAGATGGGACGGAGACTGAAGCTTTCTTT. Its protein product is CSARDGTETEAFF.

The J gene is TRBJ1-4, the V gene TRBV5-5; TRBD1 agrees at 8 bases. CDR1 and CDR2 from the germline V gene are SGHKS and YYEKEE (reference sequence). V was clipped by 4 bases and J by 7 bases; unmatched bases: 6. The CDR3 is 14 residues long. CDR3 amino acids: CASSLQGAGEKLFF. DNA for the CDR3: TGTGCCAGCAGCCTCCAGGGGGCAGGTGAAAAACTGTTTTTT.

The rearrangement uses TRBV5-1 and TRBJ1-1; D is ambiguous. CDR3 length: 15 amino acids. Trimming shortened V by 2 bases and J by 3 bases, and 14 bases separated the two germline ends. CDR1 and CDR2 from the germline V gene are SGHRS and YFSETQ. CDR3 loop: CASSLSRIQDTEAFF. CDR3 in DNA: TGCGCCAGCAGCTTATCGAGGATTCAGGACACTGAAGCTTTCTTT.

This chain connects TRBV5-1 to TRBJ2-2, with D uncertain. Germline V gene lookup returns CDR1 SGHRS and CDR2 YFSETQ. Trimming shortened V by 0 bases and J by 5 bases, and 11 bases separated the two germline ends. CDR3 size: 15 residues. CDR3 coding DNA: TGCGCCAGCAGCTTGGCCTCTCTAGAAACCGGGGAGCTGTTTTTT. Amino acids: CASSLASLETGELFF.

The table lists this clonotype with many counts. This chain joins TRBV27 and TRBJ1-4; D is undetermined. V lost 5 bases to trimming and J lost 8 bases, with 15 bases between them. The CDR3 has 14 residues. The germline V gene encodes CDR1 MNHEY and CDR2 SMNVEV (reference sequence). The CDR3 DNA sequence: TGTGCCAGCAGTCCCCTGTTGATGGCGGAAAAACTGTTTTTT. Its protein is CASSPLLMAEKLFF. The full variable domain, with the rest looked up from reference TRBV27 and TRBJ1-4, is EAQVTQNPRYLITVTGKKLTVTCSQNMNHEYMSWYRQDPGLGLRQIYYSMNVEVTDKGDVPEGYKVSRKEKRNFPLILESPSPNQTSLYFCASSPLLMAEKLFFGSGTQLSVL.

The chain is built from TRBV5-1 and TRBJ2-2; maybe TRBD2 (5 bases). This CDR3 spans 17 amino acids. Germline V gene lookup returns CDR1 SGHRS and CDR2 YFSETQ. Trimming cost V 1 base and J 3 bases, with 16 bases left between them. This CDR3 reads CASSLPRAKADTGELFF. The CDR3 DNA reads TGCGCCAGCAGCTTGCCCCGGGCCAAAGCGGACACCGGGGAGCTGTTTTTT.

The table lists this clonotype with a few counts. The chain carries TRBV7-9 and TRBJ2-5; 11 bases match TRBD2. The CDR3 runs 13 residues. V lost 5 bases to trimming and J lost 5 bases; unmatched junction nucleotides: 1. CDR1 and CDR2 from the germline V gene are SEHNR and FQNEAQ (reference sequence). The DNA for the CDR3 is TGTGCCAGCAGCACTAGCGGGGGCGAGACCCAGTACTTC. Translating it yields CASSTSGGETQYF.

In its sample, this clonotype was seen a few times. The J gene is TRBJ2-1, the V gene TRBV7-6; 8 nucleotides agree with TRBD2. Trimming cost V 3 bases and J 2 bases; bases outside gene matches: 3. Germline CDR1 SGHVS, CDR2 FNYEAQ. This CDR3 is built from 15 residues. DNA of the CDR3: TGTGCCAGCAGCTTTAGCGGGGATCCCTACAATGAGCAGTTCTTC. Residues: CASSFSGDPYNEQFF.

This clonotype showed up just a few times. The CDR3 coding sequence is TGTGCCAGCAGTACTATACTCAGGACAGGGAGCAACACTGAAGCTTTCTTT. It specifies CASSTILRTGSNTEAFF. V usage is TRBV27 and J usage is TRBJ1-1; 8 bases match TRBD1. From germline, CDR1 is MNHEY and CDR2 SMNVEV (reference sequence). V lost 5 bases and J lost 2; bases outside the gene matches: 13. This CDR3 spans 17 amino acids.

This rearrangement joins TRBV6-6 to TRBJ2-1, with a weak D call TRBD1 (6 bases). Trimming pared 6 bases from V and 1 base from J, leaving 10 bases between. The CDR3 runs 14 residues. The germline V gene encodes CDR1 MNHNY and CDR2 SVGAGI (reference sequence). This CDR3 reads CASSAGESYNEQFF. The CDR3, as DNA: TGTGCCAGCAGCGCAGGGGAATCCTACAATGAGCAGTTCTTC.

The chain uses TRBV12-3 or TRBV12-4 and TRBJ2-1; D unclear. The CDR3 runs 16 residues. Deletions cut 5 bases from V and 7 bases from J, with 21 bases between. CDR3 nucleotide sequence: TGTGCCAGCAGTCTCTTGGTAGGCCCACCCTCAAATGAGCAGTTCTTC. Translation gives CASSLLVGPPSNEQFF.